This T cell receptor (beta chain) came from a study of identical twins' blood T cells. A remark on this clonotype: Its antigen is still unknown.

Regarding the study as a whole: Environmental influences on twin similarity could not be excluded. Mainly, cloneset size products determined shared clonotypes, twins included.

In TCRdb, the 5' RACE reads were re-called with MiXCR into one record per CDR3 protein. The profile shows about 370,000 distinct CDR3 sequences, 28% of them singletons. There are 14 residues in the CDR3. Trimming left V 2 bases short and J 5 bases short, with 15 bases between. Per the germline V gene, CDR1 is GTSNPN and CDR2 is SVGIG (reference sequence). Three pairs of healthy female monozygous twins were the donors. The chain employs TRBV30 and TRBJ1-1; D is unclear. This receptor was identified in a woman aged 18 to 55 in good health. The sample was PBMCs. CDR3: CAWSPRVLPTEAFF. The CDR3 nucleotides read TGTGCCTGGAGTCCTCGAGTGCTCCCAACTGAAGCTTTCTTT.